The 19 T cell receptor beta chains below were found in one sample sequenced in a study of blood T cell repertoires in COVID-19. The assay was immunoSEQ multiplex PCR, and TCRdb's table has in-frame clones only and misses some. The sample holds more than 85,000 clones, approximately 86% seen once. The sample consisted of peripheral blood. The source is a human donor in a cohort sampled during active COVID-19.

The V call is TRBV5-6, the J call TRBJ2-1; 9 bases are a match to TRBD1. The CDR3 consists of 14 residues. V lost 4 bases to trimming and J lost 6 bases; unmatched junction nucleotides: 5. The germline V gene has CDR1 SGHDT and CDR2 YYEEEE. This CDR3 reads CASSGRTGVNEQFF. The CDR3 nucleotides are TGTGCCAGCAGCGGGAGGACAGGGGTCAATGAGCAGTTCTTC.

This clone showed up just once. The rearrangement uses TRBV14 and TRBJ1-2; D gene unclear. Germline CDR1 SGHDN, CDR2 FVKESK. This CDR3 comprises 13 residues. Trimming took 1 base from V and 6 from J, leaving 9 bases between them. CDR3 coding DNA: TGTGCCAGCAGCCAAGCAGGCGTCCATGGCTACACCTTC. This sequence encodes CASSQAGVHGYTF.

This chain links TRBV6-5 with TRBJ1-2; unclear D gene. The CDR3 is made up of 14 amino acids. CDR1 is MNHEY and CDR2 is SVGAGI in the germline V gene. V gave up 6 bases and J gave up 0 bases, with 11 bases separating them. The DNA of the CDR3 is TGTGCCAGCAGGCGACTGTTAGCTAACTATGGCTACACCTTC. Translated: CASRRLLANYGYTF.

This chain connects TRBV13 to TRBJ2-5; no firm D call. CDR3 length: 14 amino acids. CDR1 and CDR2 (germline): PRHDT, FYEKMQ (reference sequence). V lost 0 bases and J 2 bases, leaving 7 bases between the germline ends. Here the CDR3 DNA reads TGTGCCAGCAGCTTAGGCGGTCTGCAAGAGACCCAGTACTTC. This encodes CASSLGGLQETQYF.

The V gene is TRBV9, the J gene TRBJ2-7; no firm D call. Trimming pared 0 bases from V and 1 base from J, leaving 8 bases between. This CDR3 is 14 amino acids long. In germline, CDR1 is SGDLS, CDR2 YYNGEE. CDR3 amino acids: CASSVGYLSYEQYF. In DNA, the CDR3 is TGTGCCAGCAGCGTAGGCTACTTGTCCTACGAGCAGTACTTC.

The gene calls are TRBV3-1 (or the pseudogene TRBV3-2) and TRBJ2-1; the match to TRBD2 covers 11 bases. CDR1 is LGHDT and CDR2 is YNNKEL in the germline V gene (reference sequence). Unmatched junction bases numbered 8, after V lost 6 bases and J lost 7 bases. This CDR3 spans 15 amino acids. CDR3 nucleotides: TGTGCCAGCAGTCCACTAGCGGGAGCGGGGAATGAGCAGTTCTTC. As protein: CASSPLAGAGNEQFF.

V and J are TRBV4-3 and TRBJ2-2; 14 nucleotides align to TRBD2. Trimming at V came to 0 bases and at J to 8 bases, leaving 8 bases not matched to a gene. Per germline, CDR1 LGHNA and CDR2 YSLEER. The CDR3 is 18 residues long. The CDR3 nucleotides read TGCGCCAGCAGCCAAGACTACCGACTAGCGGGGGGGCCTGGGGAGCTGTTTTTT. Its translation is CASSQDYRLAGGPGELFF.

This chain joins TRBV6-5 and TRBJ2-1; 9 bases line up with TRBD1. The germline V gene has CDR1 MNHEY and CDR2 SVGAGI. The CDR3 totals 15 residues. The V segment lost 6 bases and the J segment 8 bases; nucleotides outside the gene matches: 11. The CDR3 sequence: CASRFPGTGRDEQFF. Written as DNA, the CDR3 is TGTGCCAGCAGATTCCCCGGGACAGGGCGGGATGAGCAGTTCTTC.

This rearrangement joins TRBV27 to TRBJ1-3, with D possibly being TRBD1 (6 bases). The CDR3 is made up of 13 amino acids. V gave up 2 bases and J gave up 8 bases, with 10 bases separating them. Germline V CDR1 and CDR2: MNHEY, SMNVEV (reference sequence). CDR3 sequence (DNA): TGTGCCAGCAGTTTACGCAGGGGCGACACCATATATTTT. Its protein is CASSLRRGDTIYF.

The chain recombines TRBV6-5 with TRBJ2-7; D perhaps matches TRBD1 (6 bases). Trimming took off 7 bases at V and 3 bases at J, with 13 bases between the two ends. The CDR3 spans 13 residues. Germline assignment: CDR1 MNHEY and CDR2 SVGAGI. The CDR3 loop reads CASTQTGVYEQYF. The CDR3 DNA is TGTGCCAGCACCCAGACAGGAGTCTACGAGCAGTACTTC.

The CDR3: CASSLGEEREGTDTQYF. CDR3 sequence (DNA): TGTGCCAGCAGCCTCGGGGAAGAGCGGGAGGGCACAGATACGCAGTATTTT. This chain connects TRBV7-3 to TRBJ2-3, with 9 nucleotides matching TRBD2. Germline V gives CDR1 SGHTA, CDR2 FQGTGA. The CDR3 extends over 17 amino acids. The J segment lost 1 base and the V segment lost 5 bases, leaving 10 bases of the junction unmatched.

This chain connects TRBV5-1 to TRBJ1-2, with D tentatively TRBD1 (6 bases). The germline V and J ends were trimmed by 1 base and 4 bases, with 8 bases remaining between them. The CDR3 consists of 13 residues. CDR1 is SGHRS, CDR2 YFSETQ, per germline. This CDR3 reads CASSLTGPYGYTF. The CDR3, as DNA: TGCGCCAGCAGCTTGACAGGGCCCTATGGCTACACCTTC. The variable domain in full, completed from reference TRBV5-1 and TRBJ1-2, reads KAGVTQTPRYLIKTRGQQVTLSCSPISGHRSVSWYQQTPGQGLQFLFEYFSETQRNKGNFPGRFSGRQFSNSRSEMNVSTLELGDSALYLCASSLTGPYGYTFGSGTRLTVV.

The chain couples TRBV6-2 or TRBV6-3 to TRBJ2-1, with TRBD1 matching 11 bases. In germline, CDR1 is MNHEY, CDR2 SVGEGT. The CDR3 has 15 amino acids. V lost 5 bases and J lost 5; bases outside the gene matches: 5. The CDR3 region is CASSGPGQGDNEQFF. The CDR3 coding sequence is TGTGCCAGCAGTGGGCCGGGACAGGGGGACAATGAGCAGTTCTTC.

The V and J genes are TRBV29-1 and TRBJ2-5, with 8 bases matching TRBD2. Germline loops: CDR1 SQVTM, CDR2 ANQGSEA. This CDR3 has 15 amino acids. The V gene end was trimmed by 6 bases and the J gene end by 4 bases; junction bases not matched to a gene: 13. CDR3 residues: CSVGRAAGVSETQYF. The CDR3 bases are TGCAGCGTCGGAAGGGCAGCGGGAGTGTCAGAGACCCAGTACTTC.

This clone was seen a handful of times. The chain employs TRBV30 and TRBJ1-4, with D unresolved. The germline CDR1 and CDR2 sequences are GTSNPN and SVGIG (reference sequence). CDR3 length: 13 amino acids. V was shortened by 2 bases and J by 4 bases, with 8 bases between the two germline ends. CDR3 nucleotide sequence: TGTGCCTGGAGTAGCTACTTTAATGAAAAACTGTTTTTT. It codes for CAWSSYFNEKLFF.

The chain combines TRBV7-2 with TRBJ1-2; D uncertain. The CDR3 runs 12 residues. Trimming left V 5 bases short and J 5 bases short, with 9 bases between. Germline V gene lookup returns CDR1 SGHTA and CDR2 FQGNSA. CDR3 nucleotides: TGTGCCAGCAGCGAGACAATATATGGCTACACCTTC. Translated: CASSETIYGYTF.

The CDR3 nucleotides are TGTGCCAGCAGCCCACATCCGAACACTGAAGCTTTCTTT. Protein: CASSPHPNTEAFF. The V gene is TRBV6-5, the J gene TRBJ1-1; no clear D gene. With 6 bases removed from V and 1 base from J, the gap between germline ends came to 9 bases. The germline gives CDR1 MNHEY, CDR2 SVGAGI. This CDR3 is built from 13 residues.

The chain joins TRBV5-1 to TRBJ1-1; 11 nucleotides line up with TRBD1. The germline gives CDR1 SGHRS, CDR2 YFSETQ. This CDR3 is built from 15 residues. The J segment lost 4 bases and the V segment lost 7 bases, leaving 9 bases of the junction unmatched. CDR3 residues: CASGRTGTGGTEAFF. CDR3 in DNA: TGCGCCAGCGGAAGAACCGGGACAGGGGGCACTGAAGCTTTCTTT. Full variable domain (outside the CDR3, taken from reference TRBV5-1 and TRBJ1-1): KAGVTQTPRYLIKTRGQQVTLSCSPISGHRSVSWYQQTPGQGLQFLFEYFSETQRNKGNFPGRFSGRQFSNSRSEMNVSTLELGDSALYLCASGRTGTGGTEAFFGQGTRLTVV.

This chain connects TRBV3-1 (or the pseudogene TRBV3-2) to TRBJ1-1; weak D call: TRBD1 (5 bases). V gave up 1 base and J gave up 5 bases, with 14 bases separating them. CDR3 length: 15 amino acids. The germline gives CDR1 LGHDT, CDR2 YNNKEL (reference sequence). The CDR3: CASSQVRVRVTEAFF. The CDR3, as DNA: TGTGCCAGCAGCCAAGTCAGGGTTCGGGTGACTGAAGCTTTCTTT.